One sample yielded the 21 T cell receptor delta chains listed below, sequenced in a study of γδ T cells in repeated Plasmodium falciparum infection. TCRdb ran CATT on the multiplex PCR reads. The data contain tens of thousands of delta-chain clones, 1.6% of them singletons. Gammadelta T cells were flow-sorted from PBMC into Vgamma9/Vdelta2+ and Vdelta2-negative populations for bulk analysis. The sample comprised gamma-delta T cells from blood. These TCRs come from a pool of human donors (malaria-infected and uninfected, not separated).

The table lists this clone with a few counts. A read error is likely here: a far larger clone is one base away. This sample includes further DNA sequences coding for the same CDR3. The chain's CDR3 is CAFNRGRWGIKDTDKLIF. DNA of the CDR3: TGTGCCTTTAACAGGGGTCGTTGGGGAATAAAGGACACCGATAAACTCATCTTT. The chain carries TRDV3 and TRDJ1, with D possibly being TRDD3 (5 bases). TCRdb supplies no J gene; here it was assigned by aligning the nucleotide sequence to germline. V was pared by 1 base and J by 0 bases, with 24 bases between. Germline V gene lookup returns CDR1 TVYSNPD and CDR2 GDNSRS (reference sequence). The CDR3 covers 18 residues.

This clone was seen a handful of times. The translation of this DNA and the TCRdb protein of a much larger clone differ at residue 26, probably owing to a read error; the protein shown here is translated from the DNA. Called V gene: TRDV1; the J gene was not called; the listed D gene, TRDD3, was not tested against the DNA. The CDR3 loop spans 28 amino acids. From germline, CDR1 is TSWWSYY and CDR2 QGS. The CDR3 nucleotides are TGTGCTCTTGGGGAACGGGGCGAGTTTGCCTTCCCCCCTTCTCGTACTGTCTGGGGGATACGGGGCACCGATAAACCCATCTTT. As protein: CALGERGEFAFPPSRTVWGIRGTDKPIF.

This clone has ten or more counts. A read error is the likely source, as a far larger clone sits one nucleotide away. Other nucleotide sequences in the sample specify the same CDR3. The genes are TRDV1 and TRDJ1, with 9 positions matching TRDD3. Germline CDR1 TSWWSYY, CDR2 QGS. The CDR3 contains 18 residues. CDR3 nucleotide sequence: TGTGCTCTTGGGCTCAGGAGAGGGGGATACTTGTACACCGATAAGCTCATCTTT. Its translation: CALGLRRGGYLYTDKLIF.

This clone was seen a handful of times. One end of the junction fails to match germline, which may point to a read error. The CDR3, as DNA: TGCTCTGGGGAACTGGGATCAAGTCGTACTGGGGGATACGTCGACACCGATAAACTCATCTTT. Its translation: CSGELGSSRTGGYVDTDKLIF. V and J are TRDV1 and TRDJ1; 13 nucleotides match TRDD3. The CDR3 has 21 residues. Germline values: CDR1 TSWWSYY, CDR2 QGS.

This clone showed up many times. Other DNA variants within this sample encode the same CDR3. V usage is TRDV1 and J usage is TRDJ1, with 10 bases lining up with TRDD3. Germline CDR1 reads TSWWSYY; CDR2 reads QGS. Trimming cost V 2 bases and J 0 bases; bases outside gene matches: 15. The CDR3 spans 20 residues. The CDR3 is CALGEVPSYWGIPDTDKLIF. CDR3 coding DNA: TGTGCTCTTGGGGAAGTACCATCGTACTGGGGGATTCCCGACACCGATAAACTCATCTTT.

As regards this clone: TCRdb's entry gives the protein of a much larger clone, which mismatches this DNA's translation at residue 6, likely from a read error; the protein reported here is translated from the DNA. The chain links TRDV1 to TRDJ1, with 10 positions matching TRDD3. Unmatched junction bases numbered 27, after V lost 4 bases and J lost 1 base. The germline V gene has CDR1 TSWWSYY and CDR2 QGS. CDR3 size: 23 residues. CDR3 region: CALGVIPGPRKPTGGLFTDKLIF. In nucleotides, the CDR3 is TGTGCTCTTGGGGTCATACCGGGTCCACGTAAACCCACTGGGGGATTATTCACCGATAAACTCATCTTT.

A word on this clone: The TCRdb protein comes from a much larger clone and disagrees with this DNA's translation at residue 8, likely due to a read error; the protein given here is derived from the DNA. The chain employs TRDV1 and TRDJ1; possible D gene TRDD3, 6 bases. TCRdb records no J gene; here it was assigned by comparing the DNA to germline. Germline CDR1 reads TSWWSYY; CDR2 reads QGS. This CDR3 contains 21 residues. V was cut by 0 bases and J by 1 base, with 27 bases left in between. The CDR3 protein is CALGELRLYFGYLRPTDKLIF. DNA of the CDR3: TGTGCTCTTGGGGAACTAAGGCTCTACTTCGGATACCTGAGGCCCACCGATAAACTCATCTTT.

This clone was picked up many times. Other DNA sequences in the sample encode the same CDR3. The CDR3 sequence: CALGANSGDWGMHTDKLIF. As DNA, the CDR3 is TGTGCTCTTGGGGCAAACTCCGGGGACTGGGGGATGCACACCGATAAACTCATCTTT. The chain recombines TRDV1 with TRDJ1; TRDD3 aligns across 10 bases. V shed 4 bases and J 0 bases; nucleotides not matched to a gene: 14. The germline gives CDR1 TSWWSYY, CDR2 QGS. The CDR3 is made up of 19 amino acids.

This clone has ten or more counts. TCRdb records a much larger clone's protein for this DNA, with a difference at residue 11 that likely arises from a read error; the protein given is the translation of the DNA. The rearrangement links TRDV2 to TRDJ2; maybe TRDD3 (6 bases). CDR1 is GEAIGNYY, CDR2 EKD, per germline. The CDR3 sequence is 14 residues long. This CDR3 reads CACDTITGTAKLFF. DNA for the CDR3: TGTGCCTGTGACACCATTACTGGGACAGCAAAACTCTTCTTT.

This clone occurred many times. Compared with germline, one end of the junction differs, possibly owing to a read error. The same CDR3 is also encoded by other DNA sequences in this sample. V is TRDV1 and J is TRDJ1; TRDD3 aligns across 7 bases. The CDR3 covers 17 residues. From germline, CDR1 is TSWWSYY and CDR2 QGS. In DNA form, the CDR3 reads TGTGCTCTTGGGGACGTCCCTGGGGGTCTGTACACCGACAAACTCATCTTT. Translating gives CALGDVPGGLYTDKLIF.

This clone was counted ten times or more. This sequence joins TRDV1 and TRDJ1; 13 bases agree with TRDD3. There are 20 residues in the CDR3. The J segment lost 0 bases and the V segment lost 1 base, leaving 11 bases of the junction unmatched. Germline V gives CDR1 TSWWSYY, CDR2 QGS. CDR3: CALGERDRLGDTYDTDKLIF. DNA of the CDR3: TGTGCTCTTGGGGAACGAGACCGACTGGGGGATACGTATGACACCGATAAACTCATCTTT.

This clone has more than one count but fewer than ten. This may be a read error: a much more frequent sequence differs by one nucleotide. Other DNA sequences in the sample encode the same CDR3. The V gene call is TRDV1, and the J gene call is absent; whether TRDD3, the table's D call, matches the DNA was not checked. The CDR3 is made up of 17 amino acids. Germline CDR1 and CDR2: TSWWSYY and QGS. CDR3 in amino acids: CALGEGLFTVYTDKLIF. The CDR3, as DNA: TGTGCTCTTGGGGAGGGCCTCTTTACGGTGTACACCGATAAGCTCATCTTT.

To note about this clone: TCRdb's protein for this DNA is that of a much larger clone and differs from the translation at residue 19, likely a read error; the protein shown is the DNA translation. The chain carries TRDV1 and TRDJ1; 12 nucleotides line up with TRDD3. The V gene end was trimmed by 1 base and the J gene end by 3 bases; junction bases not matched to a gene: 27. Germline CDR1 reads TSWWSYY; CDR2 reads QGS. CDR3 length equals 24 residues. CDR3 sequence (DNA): TGTGCTCTTGGGGAACCCACCTTTTTCTGTCCTAACTGGGGGATACCCTGCTACGCCGATAAACTCATCTTT. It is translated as CALGEPTFFCPNWGIPCYADKLIF.

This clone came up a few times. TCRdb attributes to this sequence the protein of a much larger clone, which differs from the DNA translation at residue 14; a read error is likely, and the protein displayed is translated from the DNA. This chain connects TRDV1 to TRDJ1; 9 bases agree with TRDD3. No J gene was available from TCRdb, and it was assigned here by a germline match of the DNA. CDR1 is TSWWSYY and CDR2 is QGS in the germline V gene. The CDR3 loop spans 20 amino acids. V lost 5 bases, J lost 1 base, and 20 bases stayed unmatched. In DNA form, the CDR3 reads TGTGCTCTTGGGTGTCCTTCCCTCGGACTTACTGGGGGAAGCACCGATAAACTCATCTTT. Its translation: CALGCPSLGLTGGSTDKLIF.

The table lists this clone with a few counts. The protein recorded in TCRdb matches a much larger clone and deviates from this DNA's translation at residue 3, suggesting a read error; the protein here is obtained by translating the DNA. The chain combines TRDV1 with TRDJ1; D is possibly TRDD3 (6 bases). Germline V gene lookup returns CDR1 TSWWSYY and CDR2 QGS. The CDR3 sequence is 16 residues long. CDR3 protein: CAPGELIPQKEGKLIF. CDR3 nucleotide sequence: TGTGCTCCTGGGGAACTTATCCCCCAAAAGGAGGGTAAACTCATCTTT.

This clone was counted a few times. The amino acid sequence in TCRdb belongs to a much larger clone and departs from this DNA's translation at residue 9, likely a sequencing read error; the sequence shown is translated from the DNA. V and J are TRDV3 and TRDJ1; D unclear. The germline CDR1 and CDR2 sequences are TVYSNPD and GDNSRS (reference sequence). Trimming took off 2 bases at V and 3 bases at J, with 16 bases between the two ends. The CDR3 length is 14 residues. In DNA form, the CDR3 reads TGTGCCTTTTTTGTTCCGTGTTACGCCGATAAACTCATCTTT. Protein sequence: CAFFVPCYADKLIF.

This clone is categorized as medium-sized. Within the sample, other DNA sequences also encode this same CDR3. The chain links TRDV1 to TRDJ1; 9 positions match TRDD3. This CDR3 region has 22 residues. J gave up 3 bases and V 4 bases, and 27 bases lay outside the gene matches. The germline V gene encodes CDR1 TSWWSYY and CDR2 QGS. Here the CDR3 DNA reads TGTGCTCTTGGGGTCTTCAATAATATTCTAAACTGGGGGACACCATCAGCCGATAAACTCATCTTT. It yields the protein CALGVFNNILNWGTPSADKLIF.

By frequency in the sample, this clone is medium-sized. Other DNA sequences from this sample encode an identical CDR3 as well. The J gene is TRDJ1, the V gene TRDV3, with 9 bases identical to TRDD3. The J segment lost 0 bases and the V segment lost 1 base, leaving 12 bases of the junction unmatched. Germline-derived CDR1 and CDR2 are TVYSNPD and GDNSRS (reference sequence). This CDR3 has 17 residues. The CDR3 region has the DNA TGTGCCTTTAAGGAGGGTTACTGGGGGAGGTACACCGATAAACTCATCTTT. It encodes CAFKEGYWGRYTDKLIF.

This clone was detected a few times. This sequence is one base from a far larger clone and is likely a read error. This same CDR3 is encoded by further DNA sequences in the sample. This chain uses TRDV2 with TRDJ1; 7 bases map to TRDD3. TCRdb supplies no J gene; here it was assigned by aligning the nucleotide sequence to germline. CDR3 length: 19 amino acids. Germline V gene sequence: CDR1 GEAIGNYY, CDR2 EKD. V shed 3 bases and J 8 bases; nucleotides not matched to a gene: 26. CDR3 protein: CACDAMPTGDRIMGEKLIF. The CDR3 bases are TGTGCCTGTGACGCCATGCCTACCGGGGACCGAATAATGGGGGAGAAACTCATCTTT.

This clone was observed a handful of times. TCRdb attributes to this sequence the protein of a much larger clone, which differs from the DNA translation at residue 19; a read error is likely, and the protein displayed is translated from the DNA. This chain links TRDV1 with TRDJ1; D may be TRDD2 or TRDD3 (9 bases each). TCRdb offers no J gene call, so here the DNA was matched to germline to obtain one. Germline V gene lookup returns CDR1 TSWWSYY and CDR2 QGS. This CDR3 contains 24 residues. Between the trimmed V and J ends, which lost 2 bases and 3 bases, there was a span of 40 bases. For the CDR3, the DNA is TGTGCTCTTGGGGAATTTGGTCGCCTTCCTACTCCCTATACTGGGGGACCTGACGCCGATAAACTCATCTTT. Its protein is CALGEFGRLPTPYTGGPDADKLIF.

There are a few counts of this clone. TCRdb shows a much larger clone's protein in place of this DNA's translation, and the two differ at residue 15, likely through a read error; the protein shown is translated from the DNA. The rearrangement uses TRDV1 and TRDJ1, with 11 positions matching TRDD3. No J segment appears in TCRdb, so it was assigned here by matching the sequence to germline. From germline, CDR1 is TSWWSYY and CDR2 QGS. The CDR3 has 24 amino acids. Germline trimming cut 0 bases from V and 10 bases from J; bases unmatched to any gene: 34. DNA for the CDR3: TGTGCTCTTGGGGAACTAGTCCCTAGCTATAAGCTAGCATCGATTGGGGGATACGCTTTAACACTCATCTTT. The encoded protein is CALGELVPSYKLASIGGYALTLIF.